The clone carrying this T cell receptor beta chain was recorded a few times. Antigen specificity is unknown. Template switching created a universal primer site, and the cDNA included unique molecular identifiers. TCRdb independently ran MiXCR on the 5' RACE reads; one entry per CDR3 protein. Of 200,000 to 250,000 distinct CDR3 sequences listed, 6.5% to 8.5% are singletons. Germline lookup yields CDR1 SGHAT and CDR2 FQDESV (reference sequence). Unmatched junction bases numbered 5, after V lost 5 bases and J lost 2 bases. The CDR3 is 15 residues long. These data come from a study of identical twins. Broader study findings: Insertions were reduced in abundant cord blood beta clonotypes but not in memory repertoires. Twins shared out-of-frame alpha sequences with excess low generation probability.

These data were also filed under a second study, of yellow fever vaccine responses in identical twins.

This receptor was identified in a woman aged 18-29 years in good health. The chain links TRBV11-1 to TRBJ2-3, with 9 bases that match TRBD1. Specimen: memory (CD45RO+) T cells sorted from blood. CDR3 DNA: TGTGCCAGCAGCCCGGACAGGGGATACACAGATACGCAGTATTTT. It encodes CASSPDRGYTDTQYF.